This passage covers 20 T cell receptor beta chains from one sample sequenced in a study of control samples from healthy donors and cancer patients. Sequencing used immunoSEQ multiplex PCR; TCRdb keeps in-frame clones, though not all of them. The table includes 150,000 or so clones, roughly 88% detected once. The sample consisted of blood. The receptors were sampled from a man in his late teens or twenties in good health.

The chain couples TRBV12-3 or TRBV12-4 to TRBJ1-2, with 7 nucleotides matching TRBD1. CDR3 size: 13 residues. Germline trimming cut 6 bases from V and 6 bases from J; bases unmatched to any gene: 7. CDR3 DNA sequence: TGTGCCAGCAGACACAGGGGAGTGGATGGCTACACCTTC. Translation gives CASRHRGVDGYTF.

V and J are TRBV29-1 and TRBJ1-1; TRBD1 might be the D (5 bases). V was clipped by 0 bases and J by 1 base, with 15 bases between them. Per the germline V gene, CDR1 is SQVTM and CDR2 is ANQGSEA. CDR3 length equals 16 residues. The chain's CDR3 is CSVEDSSGDQNTEAFF. CDR3 sequence (DNA): TGCAGCGTTGAAGATTCCTCCGGGGACCAGAACACTGAAGCTTTCTTT.

The genes are TRBV4-1 and TRBJ2-7, with 9 bases that match TRBD1. Trimming at V came to 4 bases and at J to 7 bases, leaving 5 bases not matched to a gene. This CDR3 region has 13 residues. CDR1 and CDR2 (germline): MGHRA, YSYEKL. CDR3 sequence (DNA): TGCGCCAGCAGCCCGGGACAGGGAGGGGAGCAGTACTTC. Translating gives CASSPGQGGEQYF.

CDR3 in DNA: TGCAGCGTTAGGGACTTGTCCGCCGGGGAGCTGTTTTTT. Amino acids: CSVRDLSAGELFF. The chain recombines TRBV29-1 with TRBJ2-2, with a weak D call TRBD2 (6 bases). The ends were cut back, 5 bases at V and 6 bases at J, with 13 bases in the middle. CDR1 and CDR2 (germline): SQVTM, ANQGSEA. The CDR3 is 13 residues long.

For the CDR3, the DNA is TGTGCCAGCAGCCCACTAGCGGGGGGCACAGATACGCAGTATTTT. This gives the protein CASSPLAGGTDTQYF. This chain uses TRBV7-2 with TRBJ2-3; 11 nucleotides match TRBD2. Germline CDR1 SGHTA, CDR2 FQGNSA. Germline trimming cut 5 bases from V and 1 base from J; bases unmatched to any gene: 2. This CDR3 has 15 amino acids.

This clone was counted once. V and J are TRBV3-1 (or the pseudogene TRBV3-2) and TRBJ2-3; TRBD1 aligns across 7 bases. Germline values: CDR1 LGHDT, CDR2 YNNKEL (reference sequence). There are 14 residues in the CDR3. V was pared by 0 bases and J by 6 bases, with 3 bases of the junction left unmatched. CDR3 region: CASSQEGGRDTQYF. CDR3 DNA sequence: TGTGCCAGCAGCCAAGAAGGGGGCCGGGATACGCAGTATTTT.

This rearrangement joins TRBV5-3 to TRBJ1-3; D is uncertain. TRBV5-3 qualifies as an ORF whose function is uncertain. The ends were cut back, 0 bases at V and 7 bases at J, with 14 bases in the middle. CDR3 length: 15 residues. As DNA, the CDR3 is TGTGCCAGAAGCTTGGGAGACGGGGAGGAGAACACCATATATTTT. Translated, it gives CARSLGDGEENTIYF.

This chain joins TRBV7-2 and TRBJ1-6; 7 nucleotides align to TRBD1. This CDR3 comprises 18 residues. Germline V gives CDR1 SGHTA, CDR2 FQGNSA. V lost 5 bases and J lost 4; bases outside the gene matches: 14. The CDR3 DNA reads as TGTGCCAGCAGCCTTCGCAGGGGGGTGACCCCGTATAATTCACCCCTCCACTTT. Translating gives CASSLRRGVTPYNSPLHF.

The V gene is TRBV6-6, the J gene TRBJ1-3; D remains unclear. The CDR3 loop spans 11 amino acids. Deletions cut 6 bases from V and 2 bases from J, with 2 bases between. The germline V gene has CDR1 MNHNY and CDR2 SVGAGI (reference sequence). CDR3 DNA sequence: TGTGCCAGCAGGGCTGGAAACACCATATATTTT. Protein: CASRAGNTIYF.

This clone was detected only a few times. V gene TRBV11-2 combines with J gene TRBJ2-3; D tentatively fits TRBD1 or TRBD2 (6 bases each). The germline V gene encodes CDR1 SGHAT and CDR2 FQNNGV. The CDR3 runs 15 residues. V was cut by 4 bases and J by 1 base, with 12 bases left in between. CDR3 residues: CASSSPGEGTDTQYF. In DNA form, the CDR3 reads TGTGCCAGCAGCTCGCCAGGGGAGGGCACAGATACGCAGTATTTT.

The chain employs TRBV4-3 and TRBJ2-3, with D possibly being TRBD2 (6 bases). Trimming took off 1 base at V and 2 bases at J, with 10 bases between the two ends. The CDR3 totals 15 residues. The germline V gene encodes CDR1 LGHNA and CDR2 YSLEER. The DNA for the CDR3 is TGCGCCAGCAGCCAAGGGGGGAGGTTCACAGATACGCAGTATTTT. The encoded protein is CASSQGGRFTDTQYF.

V gene TRBV11-2 combines with J gene TRBJ2-5; tentative D call: TRBD1 (6 bases). CDR1 SGHAT and CDR2 FQNNGV come from the germline V gene. CDR3 size: 14 residues. Trimming took off 3 bases at V and 1 base at J, with 9 bases between the two ends. The CDR3 region is CASSLTGRQETQYF. The DNA for the CDR3 is TGTGCCAGCAGCTTGACAGGACGCCAAGAGACCCAGTACTTC.

V gene TRBV29-1 combines with J gene TRBJ2-2, with a tentative D call TRBD2 (5 bases). The CDR3 spans 15 residues. Germline-derived CDR1 and CDR2 are SQVTM and ANQGSEA. Trimming shortened V by 3 bases and J by 4 bases, and 15 bases separated the two germline ends. The CDR3 region is CSVEGSPMGTGELFF. The CDR3 DNA reads TGCAGCGTTGAGGGGAGTCCGATGGGCACCGGGGAGCTGTTTTTT.

The chain links TRBV2 to TRBJ1-1, with TRBD1 matching over 7 bases. This CDR3 has 15 amino acids. V lost 10 bases, J lost 5 bases, and 16 bases stayed unmatched. The germline V gene has CDR1 SNHLY and CDR2 FYNNEI. CDR3 in DNA: TGTGCCAACTTGGGGTGGCAGGGGGGTAGAACTGAAGCTTTCTTT. Translated: CANLGWQGGRTEAFF.

The chain employs TRBV3-1 (or the pseudogene TRBV3-2) and TRBJ2-2; D perhaps matches TRBD2 (6 bases). CDR1 LGHDT and CDR2 YNNKEL come from the germline V gene (reference sequence). V was trimmed by 4 bases and J by 8 bases, leaving 14 bases between them. The CDR3 runs 14 residues. CDR3 DNA sequence: TGTGCCAGCAGCCTCGGGACTTCCCTTGGGGAGCTGTTTTTT. It translates to CASSLGTSLGELFF.

The V gene is TRBV7-8, the J gene TRBJ2-2; TRBD1 aligns across 7 bases. The J segment lost 1 base and the V segment lost 4 bases, leaving 6 bases of the junction unmatched. Germline loops: CDR1 SGHVS, CDR2 FQNEAQ. This CDR3 is 16 amino acids long. CDR3 nucleotides: TGTGCCAGCAGCTCTAGGGGACAGTGGAACACCGGGGAGCTGTTTTTT. This translates into CASSSRGQWNTGELFF.

This clone was recorded a few times. The chain carries TRBV19 and TRBJ1-2, with 7 bases identical to TRBD1. The CDR3 consists of 14 residues. With V trimmed by 5 bases and J by 3 bases, 6 bases remained unmatched. The germline V gene has CDR1 LNHDA and CDR2 SQIVND (reference sequence). CDR3 bases: TGTGCCAGTAGTTTTACCGGGACAGACTATGGCTACACCTTC. The encoded protein is CASSFTGTDYGYTF.

The chain carries TRBV28 and TRBJ1-5; tentative D call: TRBD1 (6 bases). Trimming took 6 bases from V and 3 from J, leaving 15 bases between them. CDR3 length: 15 amino acids. Germline assignment: CDR1 MDHEN and CDR2 SYDVKM. The CDR3 region has the DNA TGTGCCAGCAGCTTACCAACAGGGACCAATCAGCCCCAGCATTTT. Translated, it gives CASSLPTGTNQPQHF.

The chain uses TRBV30 and TRBJ1-2; weak D call: TRBD1 (6 bases). CDR3 length equals 14 residues. Trimming cost V 5 bases and J 2 bases, with 15 bases left between them. The germline gives CDR1 GTSNPN, CDR2 SVGIG (reference sequence). The CDR3 bases are TGTGCCTGGTCTACCGGGACAACCAACTATGGCTACACCTTC. Its translation is CAWSTGTTNYGYTF.

V is TRBV6-5 and J is TRBJ2-5, with 14 bases identical to TRBD2. This CDR3 has 16 amino acids. V lost 0 bases, J lost 6 bases, and 3 bases stayed unmatched. The germline gives CDR1 MNHEY, CDR2 SVGAGI. The CDR3 DNA follows: TGTGCCAGCAGTTACTCGACTAGCGGGGGGGCGAAGACCCAGTACTTC. It is translated as CASSYSTSGGAKTQYF.